This T cell receptor (beta chain) was observed in a study of blood T cell repertoires in COVID-19. Clones were sequenced by immunoSEQ multiplex PCR, and TCRdb holds only the in-frame ones, with some missing. The repertoire holds about 230,000 clones, with around 89% as singletons. Clinical history reported by participants formed the basis on which cohorts were assigned. This receptor was obtained from a woman aged 40 to 49 with acute COVID-19. The sample consisted of PBMCs or T cells enriched from blood (not recorded which).

The CDR3 DNA is TGTGCCAGCAGCGCCATAGGACAGGTGAACACTGAAGCTTTCTTT. This encodes CASSAIGQVNTEAFF. The V gene is TRBV7-9, the J gene TRBJ1-1, with 7 bases fitting TRBD1. Looked up from germline, CDR1 is SEHNR and CDR2 is FQNEAQ (reference sequence). The CDR3 extends over 15 amino acids. Trimming took 5 bases from V and 0 from J; bases not matched to a gene: 6. The whole variable domain, remainder taken from reference TRBV7-9 and TRBJ1-1, is DTGVSQNPRHKITKRGQNVTFRCDPISEHNRLYWYRQTLGQGPEFLTYFQNEAQLEKSRLLSDRFSAERPKGSFSTLEIQRTEQGDSAMYLCASSAIGQVNTEAFFGQGTRLTVV.